The source of this TCR beta chain is a study of blood T cells in healthy people across ages (dated by TCRdb to 2014 to 2015). In the study overall: In model experiments, template switching captured about one uniquely barcoded TCR beta cDNA molecule for every two T cells. For two donors (one aged 18 to 30 and one aged 80 or older), the study analyzed two additional independent replicas of 1 million unique cDNA reads from the same blood draw. Age-related changes in TCR beta repertoire diversity were measured in the study by deep sequencing normalized with unique cDNA molecular identifiers. The donors were divided into four age groups: young (average around 17 years), middle-aged (over 35), aged (roughly 66) and long-lived (around 80).

The donors were some 39 Caucasian individuals from Russia, aged roughly 6 to 100 years, who were systemically healthy. Each donor gave ten milliliters of peripheral blood, collected into EDTA-treated Vacutainer tubes. PBMCs were isolated by Ficoll-Paque density-gradient centrifugation, with at least 6 million obtained per sample. Trizol reagent was used to extract total RNA from the PBMCs, yielding at least 6 micrograms per sample. For every donor, flow cytometry on a PBMC aliquot measured the percentage of naive CD45RAhigh/CD27high T cells. V is pruned by 3 bases and J by 10 bases, leaving 5 bases of the junction without a gene match. Sequences MGHRA (CDR1) and YSYEKL (CDR2) are obtained from the germline V gene. The CDR3 covers 13 residues, taking in both the cysteine and the phenylalanine. Only the CDR3 DNA stays, 39 bases, in frame from base 1. The library was made by 5' RACE. The sequencer was an Illumina HiSeq 2500. A second PCR of roughly 6 to 12 cycles was performed with a sample-barcoded 5' primer and a J-beta primer mix. A unique molecular identifier was introduced onto each TCR beta cDNA molecule by a template-switch 5' adaptor carrying 12 random nucleotides. Each sample yielded at least 2.5 million CDR3-containing paired-end reads. All of the RNA was converted into first-strand cDNA using the Mint cDNA synthesis kit, with a TRBC-specific oligonucleotide serving as the primer. All cDNA was treated with uracil-DNA glycosylase and then went through a first 18-cycle PCR with the universal primers M1SS and BC2_uni_R. The paper's processing steps were these. For normalization, 1 million high-quality reads, each with a distinct molecular identifier, were randomly selected from each sample. Instead of being binned into consensus sequences, reads with shared molecular identifiers were discarded. MiTCR, set to a Q25 quality threshold and the strictest error-elimination algorithm, was used for CDR3 identification, clonotype clustering and error correction. A nonparametric unseen species model with Euler transformation was used to estimate a lower bound on total TCR beta diversity. TCRdb itself trimmed the public reads at Q25 with fastp, ran MiXCR and retained productive beta chains. Rows with a matching CDR3 protein are joined into one entry that keeps the most common DNA and genes. The V and J calls come from TCRdb's annotation, not from the publication. This sample holds 800,000 to 950,000 distinct CDR3 sequences; roughly 29% were observed only once. 10% of the sample is in the top ten clones.

Beyond this particular receptor, the publication reports: There was a strong correlation between observed TCR beta diversity and the percentage of naive T cells measured by flow cytometry. Observed TCR beta diversity per million T cells fell roughly linearly with age, and a significant reduction was already apparent by age roughly 41. Estimates of total diversity from one million sequenced T cells were regarded as lower bounds and underestimates. Because the CMV infection status of the donors was unknown, age-related changes in expanded clonotypes may potentially have been confounded. Conclusive comparison of naive and antigen-experienced compartments was prevented by the profiling of bulk unsorted PBMCs. Compared with the aged group, more naive CD4+ T cells, fewer expanded clones and increased TCR diversity were shown by the long-lived group, suggesting age selection.

This clonotype occurred a few times. The target of this receptor is not known. One base away there is no much larger clone; base qualities are not given. The data also belong to a second study, concerning T cells of mothers and their children. Taken from the second paper: The donors were nine systemically healthy Caucasian individuals, made up of three mothers and their six children. cDNA synthesis consumed the entire amount of extracted RNA, loaded at approximately 1.5 ug RNA in each 15 ul reaction. In the second PCR, the M1S primer added sample barcodes and 2-4 random nucleotides. Over 9.5 million TCR beta CDR3 reads were obtained for each mother, and around 2.7 million reads were obtained for each child. Thymic selection shapes the output of TCR recombination in a similar way in related and unrelated pairs, and inherited differences have a minor effect. Normalized repertoire overlap in related mother-child pairs was always slightly higher than in unrelated mother-child pairs, but the difference was never significant. With a sensitivity of 90 to 100 clones per million clonotypes, no persistent microchimeric T cell clones were detected. In the study, deep NGS was used to compare the TCR beta repertoires of mothers and children, and features distinguishing related mother-child pairs from unrelated individuals were sought. The mean age was about 37 +/- 4 years for the mothers and approximately 11 +/- 4 years for the children. Libraries were sequenced on Illumina HiSeq 2000 with 100+100 nt paired-end reads after adapter ligation with NEBNext reagents. To prevent cross-contamination, the mother and child libraries were prepared a month apart and were sequenced in separate runs. For each donor, between roughly 450,000 and 2,100,000 distinct TCR beta clonotypes were identified. Naive TCR beta clonotypes were estimated from low-frequency clonotypes matched to each donor's FACS-determined naive share, without sorting.

Material: blood. The source is a woman in her thirties or forties in good health. The receptor chain draws on TRBV4-1 and TRBJ2-1; 8 central bases correspond to TRBD1. The CDR3 corresponds to CASSHDRGREQFF. The sequenced DNA is TGCGCCAGCAGCCACGACAGGGGAAGAGAGCAGTTCTTC.